This T cell receptor (beta chain) originates from a study of Ad26.COV2.S vaccination and SARS-CoV-2 variants. Overall study: It was the COV1001 Ad26.COV2.S trial arm that included the donor.

Treatment indicated: some 19 received Ad26.COV2.S at low or high dose, single or two shots; 5 received placebo; per-sample allocation not given. Vaccine and placebo recipients were sampled on day 63 after the first injection. Trimming cost V 1 base and J 3 bases; bases outside gene matches: 3. Germline lookup yields CDR1 SGHTA and CDR2 FQGNSA. The CDR3 has 15 amino acids. This clone showed up just once. Repertoires were generated with immunoSEQ multiplex PCR, while TCRdb's copy carries only in-frame clones and drops some. The table lists hundreds of thousands of clones, over 75% of them singletons. The input for sequencing was peripheral blood, taken in a trial of Ad26.COV2.S vaccine versus placebo. This chain connects TRBV7-2 to TRBJ2-7; 10 bases fit TRBD1. This clonotype was sampled from a person aged 18-60 years who received the Ad26.COV2.S COVID-19 vaccine or a placebo. In DNA, the CDR3 is TGTGCCAGCAGCTTAGGGACAGGGGGTCGCTACGAGCAGTACTTC. Protein product: CASSLGTGGRYEQYF.